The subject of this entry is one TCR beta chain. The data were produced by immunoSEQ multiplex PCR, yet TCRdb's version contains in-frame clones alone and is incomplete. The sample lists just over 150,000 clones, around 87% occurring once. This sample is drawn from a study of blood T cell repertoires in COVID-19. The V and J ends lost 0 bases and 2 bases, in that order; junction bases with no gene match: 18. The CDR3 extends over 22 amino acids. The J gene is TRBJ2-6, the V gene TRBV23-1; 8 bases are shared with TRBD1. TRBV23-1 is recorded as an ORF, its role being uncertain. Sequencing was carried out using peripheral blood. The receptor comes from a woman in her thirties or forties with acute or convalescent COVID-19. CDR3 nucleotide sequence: TGCGCCAGCAGTCAATCAGGGCCCGACAGGGGAGGCGGTCTCCCTGGGGCCAACGTCCTGACTTTC. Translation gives CASSQSGPDRGGGLPGANVLTF.